The 20 T cell receptor beta chains in this list originate from one sample, sequenced in a study of long-term antiretroviral therapy in people with HIV. Survey level was the resolution at which the v3.0 immunoSEQ assay ran. Repertoires were generated with immunoSEQ multiplex PCR, while TCRdb's copy carries only in-frame clones and drops some. This table has about 24,000 clones, about 79% appearing once. The sequenced sample was unsorted PBMCs, obtained 0.7 years before starting antiretroviral therapy. Source of these receptors: a man aged 30 to 45 with HIV.

This chain connects TRBV6-6 to TRBJ1-2; tentative D call: TRBD1 (5 bases). V was pared by 3 bases and J by 2 bases, with 13 bases between. The CDR3 runs 15 residues. Per germline, CDR1 MNHNY and CDR2 SVGAGI (reference sequence). CDR3 sequence reads: CASSYGQGLNYGYTF. CDR3 nucleotides: TGTGCCAGCAGTTATGGCCAGGGCCTAAACTATGGCTACACCTTC.

The gene calls are TRBV12-5 and TRBJ2-2, with 7 bases that match TRBD1. Germline-derived CDR1 and CDR2 are LGHNT and FRNRAP. The trim removed 5 bases at V and 2 bases at J, leaving 5 bases unmatched. The CDR3 is 15 residues long. The CDR3 DNA reads TGTGCTAGTGGTCTGGGACAGTCAAACACCGGGGAGCTGTTTTTT. Its protein is CASGLGQSNTGELFF.

The chain uses TRBV5-1 and TRBJ2-5; D not certain. The germline V gene encodes CDR1 SGHRS and CDR2 YFSETQ. Trimming removed 0 bases from V and 1 base from J, with 13 bases in between. CDR3 size: 16 residues. CDR3 sequence reads: CASSLGGKTTQETQYF. The CDR3 DNA sequence: TGCGCCAGCAGCTTGGGGGGAAAAACTACCCAAGAGACCCAGTACTTC.

The rearrangement uses TRBV30 and TRBJ1-2; D gene uncertain. Trimming left V 5 bases short and J 7 bases short, with 11 bases between. Per the germline V gene, CDR1 is GTSNPN and CDR2 is SVGIG (reference sequence). The CDR3 consists of 11 residues. The CDR3 coding sequence is TGTGCCTGGGTGATTTCGGGTGGCTACACCTTC. Its translation is CAWVISGGYTF.

The chain links TRBV9 to TRBJ2-2, with D uncertain. CDR1 is SGDLS and CDR2 is YYNGEE in the germline V gene. The CDR3 consists of 14 residues. V gave up 0 bases and J gave up 3 bases, with 6 bases separating them. The CDR3 DNA is TGTGCCAGCAGCGTAGCGGGCGACACCGGGGAGCTGTTTTTT. Protein: CASSVAGDTGELFF.

This sequence joins TRBV13 and TRBJ1-1; D not certain. The V and J ends lost 3 bases and 1 base respectively, with 12 bases between them. This CDR3 is 15 amino acids long. Germline CDR1 and CDR2: PRHDT and FYEKMQ (reference sequence). For the CDR3, the DNA is TGTGCCAGCAGCTTTTATCCAAGGGAGAACACTGAAGCTTTCTTT. This sequence encodes CASSFYPRENTEAFF.

This chain joins TRBV7-2 and TRBJ2-3; perhaps TRBD2 as D (5 bases). The V gene's germline CDR1 is SGHTA and CDR2 FQGNSA. There are 15 residues in the CDR3. Trimming took 0 bases from V and 1 from J, leaving 8 bases between them. The CDR3 here is CASSLAGVRTDTQYF. In nucleotides, the CDR3 is TGTGCCAGCAGCTTAGCGGGAGTACGCACAGATACGCAGTATTTT.

The chain employs TRBV7-8 and TRBJ2-7, with 8 bases fitting TRBD1. V lost 5 bases, J lost 3 bases, and 9 bases stayed unmatched. The germline V gene has CDR1 SGHVS and CDR2 FQNEAQ. This CDR3 has 15 amino acids. The CDR3 region is CASSRSRGQDYEQYF. The CDR3 DNA follows: TGTGCCAGCAGCCGTTCTCGGGGACAGGACTACGAGCAGTACTTC.

This clone was picked up one time. This chain links TRBV28 with TRBJ1-1, with D uncertain. The length of the CDR3 is 18 residues. Germline CDR1 and CDR2: MDHEN and SYDVKM. The V and J ends lost 5 bases and 10 bases respectively, with 32 bases between them. This CDR3 reads CASSHPTSIWVPLMVAFF. CDR3 DNA: TGTGCCAGCAGTCACCCCACCAGTATTTGGGTTCCGTTGATGGTAGCTTTCTTT.

The rearrangement links TRBV6-5 to TRBJ2-2; D call uncertain. V was clipped by 6 bases and J by 4 bases, with 15 bases between them. CDR1 MNHEY and CDR2 SVGAGI come from the germline V gene. CDR3 length: 15 residues. CDR3 sequence: CASSPPSFGTGELFF. Written as DNA, the CDR3 is TGTGCCAGCAGCCCCCCCAGTTTTGGCACCGGGGAGCTGTTTTTT.

The V and J genes are TRBV10-3 and TRBJ1-1, with no clear D. Per the germline V gene, CDR1 is ENHRY and CDR2 is SYGVKD. This CDR3 is 13 amino acids long. V was pared by 4 bases and J by 2 bases, with 8 bases between. The DNA of the CDR3 is TGTGCCATCAGTGGTTTGGGCAACACTGAAGCTTTCTTT. Encoded protein: CAISGLGNTEAFF.

This chain joins TRBV19 and TRBJ2-1, with D unresolved. This CDR3 comprises 16 residues. Trimming pared 4 bases from V and 0 bases from J, leaving 13 bases between. The germline CDR1 and CDR2 sequences are LNHDA and SQIVND (reference sequence). As DNA, the CDR3 is TGTGCCAGTAGTACCCGGAGCCCGAGCTCCTACAATGAGCAGTTCTTC. This codes for CASSTRSPSSYNEQFF.

This clone was seen a single time. The V call is TRBV2, the J call TRBJ2-7; perhaps TRBD1 as D (5 bases). Trimming took off 4 bases at V and 1 base at J, with 14 bases between the two ends. The CDR3 totals 15 residues. Germline lookup yields CDR1 SNHLY and CDR2 FYNNEI. CDR3: CASSAGTGRSYEQYF. CDR3 DNA sequence: TGTGCCAGCAGTGCCGGAACAGGCCGTTCCTACGAGCAGTACTTC.

The chain has TRBV7-9 and TRBJ2-1; tentative D call: TRBD2 (7 bases). The CDR3 is 16 residues long. Germline CDR1 and CDR2: SEHNR and FQNEAQ (reference sequence). Trimming stripped 0 bases from V and 9 bases from J, with 18 bases between. CDR3 in amino acids: CASSLAGGRGTGEQFF. The CDR3 nucleotides are TGTGCCAGCAGCTTAGCGGGGGGGCGCGGGACGGGTGAGCAGTTCTTC. Complete variable domain (other parts from reference TRBV7-9 and TRBJ2-1): DTGVSQNPRHKITKRGQNVTFRCDPISEHNRLYWYRQTLGQGPEFLTYFQNEAQLEKSRLLSDRFSAERPKGSFSTLEIQRTEQGDSAMYLCASSLAGGRGTGEQFFGPGTRLTVL.

This rearrangement joins TRBV5-1 to TRBJ2-5; 9 bases map to TRBD1. J gave up 6 bases and V 0 bases, and 3 bases lay outside the gene matches. Germline CDR1 reads SGHRS; CDR2 reads YFSETQ. The CDR3 contains 14 residues. The DNA for the CDR3 is TGCGCCAGCAGCTTGGGAACAGGGGGCAAGACCCAGTACTTC. This translates into CASSLGTGGKTQYF.

V gene TRBV5-6 combines with J gene TRBJ1-4; no reliable D call. The CDR3 length is 14 residues. Trimming took 1 base from V and 5 from J, leaving 9 bases between them. Germline CDR1 reads SGHDT; CDR2 reads YYEEEE. In DNA, the CDR3 is TGTGCCAGCAGCTTGTGGCAGGACAATGAAAAACTGTTTTTT. Translated, it gives CASSLWQDNEKLFF.

This clone was seen just once. The genes are TRBV6-4 and TRBJ2-6; no definite D call. V was shortened by 3 bases and J by 0 bases, with 3 bases between the two germline ends. Germline V gives CDR1 MRHNA, CDR2 SNTAGT. The CDR3 covers 14 residues. The CDR3 DNA is TGTGCCAGCAGTGAGGTCTCTGGGGCCAACGTCCTGACTTTC. Protein: CASSEVSGANVLTF.

This clone was seen a handful of times. The gene calls are TRBV30 and TRBJ1-5, with D unresolved. Germline CDR1 reads GTSNPN; CDR2 reads SVGIG (reference sequence). This CDR3 contains 14 residues. Trimming pared 1 base from V and 1 base from J, leaving 8 bases between. This CDR3 reads CAWSASMSNQPQHF. The DNA for the CDR3 is TGTGCCTGGAGTGCTAGTATGAGCAATCAGCCCCAGCATTTT.

Only a few counts were recorded for this clone. This sequence joins TRBV7-8 and TRBJ2-1; no firm D call. With 5 bases removed from V and 6 bases from J, the gap between germline ends came to 17 bases. In germline, CDR1 is SGHVS, CDR2 FQNEAQ. The CDR3 has 15 residues. CDR3 amino acids: CASSPTNGVSNEQFF. CDR3 coding DNA: TGTGCCAGCAGCCCGACAAACGGAGTCTCCAATGAGCAGTTCTTC.

The chain joins TRBV5-1 to TRBJ2-6, with 8 bases that match TRBD1. CDR1 is SGHRS and CDR2 is YFSETQ in the germline V gene. With 3 bases clipped from V and 0 bases from J, the junction kept 8 bases outside the gene matches. There are 18 residues in the CDR3. The CDR3 protein is CASSSTGQASSGANVLTF. The CDR3 DNA sequence: TGCGCCAGCAGCTCGACGGGACAGGCGTCCTCTGGGGCCAACGTCCTGACTTTC.